A single sample is the source of the 14 T cell receptor beta chains below, sequenced in a study of graft-versus-host responses after intestinal transplantation. Clones were sequenced by immunoSEQ multiplex PCR, and TCRdb holds only the in-frame ones, with some missing. The profile covers around 100,000 clones, with roughly 90% appearing a single time and roughly 1% taken by the ten largest. For these TCRs, the target antigens are not known. Sequencing was performed on unstimulated CD4+ T cells sorted from spleen or lymph node cells, taken before transplant. Every receptor here comes from a human donor who was the organ donor for an intestinal transplant.

The V call is TRBV30, the J call TRBJ1-6; D possibly corresponds to TRBD1 (5 bases). The CDR3 spans 15 residues. V was pared by 5 bases and J by 0 bases, with 11 bases between. CDR1 is GTSNPN, CDR2 SVGIG, per germline (reference sequence). CDR3 sequence: CAWWDGSSYNSPLHF. For the CDR3, the DNA is TGTGCCTGGTGGGACGGCAGCTCCTATAATTCACCCCTCCACTTT.

The count of this clone is one. For the CDR3, the DNA is TGTGCCAGCAGTTTATTCCGGGCAGGAGGTAATCAGCCCCAGCATTTT. Protein sequence: CASSLFRAGGNQPQHF. This rearrangement joins TRBV28 to TRBJ1-5; the D is unclear. The ends were cut back, 1 base at V and 4 bases at J, with 14 bases in the middle. The CDR3 covers 16 residues. The V gene's germline CDR1 is MDHEN and CDR2 SYDVKM.

CDR3: CATWTGGVYNEQFF. CDR3 in DNA: TGTGCCACCTGGACGGGGGGCGTCTACAATGAGCAGTTCTTC. V usage is TRBV28 and J usage is TRBJ2-1; a weak D match, TRBD2 (7 bases). Trimming removed 10 bases from V and 3 bases from J, with 16 bases in between. CDR3 size: 14 residues. Germline V gene sequence: CDR1 MDHEN, CDR2 SYDVKM.

The chain combines TRBV4-1 with TRBJ1-5; the D gene is possibly TRBD1 (5 bases). V was clipped by 0 bases and J by 7 bases, with 19 bases between them. The germline V gene has CDR1 MGHRA and CDR2 YSYEKL. The length of the CDR3 is 17 residues. The CDR3, as DNA: TGCGCCAGCAGCCAAGAAAGAGGCGCAGCTGGGGCCCAGCCCCAGCATTTT. As protein: CASSQERGAAGAQPQHF.

The chain links TRBV7-3 to TRBJ2-6, with D possibly being TRBD1 (5 bases). The V gene's germline CDR1 is SGHTA and CDR2 FQGTGA. V lost 5 bases, J lost 0 bases, and 8 bases lay in between. This CDR3 contains 15 residues. CDR3 sequence: CASSVQVSGANVLTF. The DNA of the CDR3 is TGTGCCAGCAGCGTACAGGTCTCTGGGGCCAACGTCCTGACTTTC. The complete variable domain, with remaining parts taken from reference TRBV7-3 and TRBJ2-6, reads GAGVSQTPSNKVTEKGKYVELRCDPISGHTALYWYRQSLGQGPEFLIYFQGTGAADDSGLPNDRFFAVRPEGSVSTLKIQRTERGDSAVYLCASSVQVSGANVLTFGAGSRLTVL.

This sequence joins TRBV19 and TRBJ2-2; D might be TRBD1 (5 bases). Germline V gene sequence: CDR1 LNHDA, CDR2 SQIVND (reference sequence). The CDR3 spans 12 residues. V was pared by 4 bases and J by 5 bases, with 5 bases between. The CDR3 region has the DNA TGTGCCAGTAGTACAGGGACCGGGGAGCTGTTTTTT. Amino acid sequence: CASSTGTGELFF.

The chain recombines TRBV18 with TRBJ2-5, with 8 bases lining up with TRBD2. The junction had 11 bases not matched to a gene; V was cut back by 5 bases and J by 0 bases. CDR3 size: 17 residues. Germline CDR1 KGHSH, CDR2 LQKENI. The CDR3 region is CASSRRVQRGNQETQYF. The CDR3 coding sequence is TGTGCCAGCTCAAGACGGGTCCAGCGGGGGAACCAAGAGACCCAGTACTTC.

V usage is TRBV5-1 and J usage is TRBJ1-6; tentative D call: TRBD1 (5 bases). The CDR3 runs to 19 residues. Between the trimmed V and J ends, which lost 4 bases and 2 bases, there was a span of 22 bases. Germline V gene lookup returns CDR1 SGHRS and CDR2 YFSETQ. CDR3 bases: TGCGCCAGCAGCCTGATAGGAAACCCTGGGGGAACCTATAATTCACCCCTCCACTTT. This gives the protein CASSLIGNPGGTYNSPLHF.

The V gene is TRBV30, the J gene TRBJ2-6; D is possibly TRBD2 (6 bases). Trimming stripped 5 bases from V and 0 bases from J, with 8 bases between. This CDR3 comprises 14 residues. CDR1 and CDR2 from the germline V gene are GTSNPN and SVGIG (reference sequence). CDR3: CAWLASSGANVLTF. Written as DNA, the CDR3 is TGTGCCTGGCTAGCGAGCTCTGGGGCCAACGTCCTGACTTTC.

This chain uses TRBV29-1 with TRBJ2-6, with D unclear. The ends were cut back, 0 bases at V and 0 bases at J, with 6 bases in the middle. The germline gives CDR1 SQVTM, CDR2 ANQGSEA. The CDR3 contains 15 residues. The CDR3 loop is CSVEDYSSGANVLTF. The CDR3 DNA is TGCAGCGTTGAAGATTACTCCTCTGGGGCCAACGTCCTGACTTTC.

The rearrangement uses TRBV10-3 and TRBJ2-1; 8 positions match TRBD2. Losses at the gene ends were 11 bases for V and 0 bases for J; bases not matched to a gene: 3. The V gene's germline CDR1 is ENHRY and CDR2 SYGVKD. The CDR3 contains 13 residues. CDR3 amino acids: CASGGSSYNEQFF. As DNA, the CDR3 is TGTGCCTCGGGGGGGAGCTCCTACAATGAGCAGTTCTTC.

This chain links TRBV30 with TRBJ2-2; tentative D call: TRBD2 (5 bases). CDR1 and CDR2 (germline): GTSNPN, SVGIG (reference sequence). Trimming left V 0 bases short and J 4 bases short, with 15 bases between. This CDR3 comprises 16 residues. The CDR3 sequence: CAWSVLGEGITGELFF. DNA of the CDR3: TGTGCCTGGAGTGTACTCGGTGAGGGTATCACCGGGGAGCTGTTTTTT.

V is TRBV20-1 and J is TRBJ2-5; TRBD1 is a possible D gene (6 bases). The CDR3 contains 11 residues. V lost 4 bases and J 7 bases, leaving 10 bases between the germline ends. CDR1 and CDR2 from the germline V gene are DFQATT and SNEGSKA (reference sequence). The CDR3 region is CSAKGQPTQYF. CDR3 coding DNA: TGCAGTGCTAAAGGACAGCCGACCCAGTACTTC.

V is TRBV7-6 and J is TRBJ2-7, with D perhaps matching TRBD1 (5 bases). The germline gives CDR1 SGHVS, CDR2 FNYEAQ. The CDR3 spans 15 residues. The V and J ends lost 4 bases and 1 base respectively, with 14 bases between them. Written as DNA, the CDR3 is TGTGCCAGCAGCTCCGGACAACCCGATTCCTACGAGCAGTACTTC. It is translated as CASSSGQPDSYEQYF. Based on the CDR3 plus reference TRBV7-6 and TRBJ2-7, the full variable domain is GAGVSQSPRYKVTKRGQDVALRCDPISGHVSLYWYRQALGQGPEFLTYFNYEAQQDKSGLPNDRFSAERPEGSISTLTIQRTEQRDSAMYRCASSSGQPDSYEQYFGPGTRLTVT.